Shown below are 11 T cell receptor beta chains from a single sample sequenced in a study of OX40 agonist ivuxolimab in advanced cancers. The table came from immunoSEQ multiplex PCR; TCRdb's copy has only in-frame clones and leaves some out. Here the sample spans over 100,000 clones, more than 85% being singletons. The specimen comprised CD4+ or CD8+ T cells sorted from blood, sampled in a trial of the OX40 agonist ivuxolimab. The source of these receptors is an adult with an advanced solid tumor such as melanoma, head and neck, liver or kidney cancer.

This clone has just a few counts. The chain combines TRBV6-1 with TRBJ1-2; TRBD1 aligns across 7 bases. The junction had 4 bases not matched to a gene; V was cut back by 6 bases and J by 0 bases. Germline CDR1 and CDR2: MNHNS and SASEGT. The CDR3 covers 14 residues. The DNA for the CDR3 is TGTGCCAGCAGAGCGACAGGGACTAACTATGGCTACACCTTC. Amino acids: CASRATGTNYGYTF.

The chain recombines TRBV4-1 with TRBJ1-1, with D maybe TRBD1 (5 bases). The CDR3 covers 16 residues. Germline CDR1 and CDR2: MGHRA and YSYEKL. V dropped 5 bases and J dropped 5 bases, with 21 bases sitting between them. The DNA for the CDR3 is TGCGCCAGCAGCGTTCGAGCAGGGCGGGTTCGGACTGAAGCTTTCTTT. Protein sequence: CASSVRAGRVRTEAFF.

J is TRBJ2-7 and V is TRBV25-1; 7 bases agree with TRBD1. The junction had 2 bases not matched to a gene; V was cut back by 6 bases and J by 3 bases. Germline CDR1 and CDR2: MGHDK and SYGVNS. This CDR3 comprises 12 residues. CDR3 amino acids: CASRDRLYEQYF. For the CDR3, the DNA is TGTGCCAGCAGGGACAGGCTCTACGAGCAGTACTTC.

This chain links TRBV4-3 with TRBJ1-1, with no clear D. The germline V gene encodes CDR1 LGHNA and CDR2 YSLEER. The CDR3 has 13 amino acids. The ends were cut back, 1 base at V and 4 bases at J, with 7 bases in the middle. The CDR3 here is CASSQAAGTEAFF. CDR3 in DNA: TGCGCCAGCAGCCAAGCAGCGGGCACTGAAGCTTTCTTT.

This clone is a singleton in its sample. The chain carries TRBV5-4 and TRBJ2-7, with 8 bases that match TRBD1. CDR3 length: 15 residues. J lost 7 bases, V lost 0 bases, and 9 bases had no gene match. The germline gives CDR1 SGHNT, CDR2 YYREEE (reference sequence). The CDR3 loop is CASSLGTGSLREQYF. The CDR3 region has the DNA TGTGCCAGCAGCTTGGGGACAGGGTCACTTCGGGAGCAGTACTTC.

Here the CDR3 reads CASSLTLPETQYF. The CDR3, as DNA: TGTGCCAGCAGTTTAACACTACCAGAGACCCAGTACTTC. The chain is built from TRBV28 and TRBJ2-5, with D uncertain. V was clipped by 2 bases and J by 4 bases, with 8 bases between them. CDR3 length equals 13 residues. The germline V gene encodes CDR1 MDHEN and CDR2 SYDVKM. Full variable domain (outside the CDR3, taken from reference TRBV28 and TRBJ2-5): DVKVTQSSRYLVKRTGEKVFLECVQDMDHENMFWYRQDPGLGLRLIYFSYDVKMKEKGDIPEGYSVSREKKERFSLILESASTNQTSMYLCASSLTLPETQYFGPGTRLLVL.

CDR3 residues: CASSLVRGLIFGYTF. The CDR3 DNA is TGCGCCAGCAGCTTGGTGAGGGGGCTGATCTTTGGCTACACCTTC. The chain couples TRBV5-1 to TRBJ1-2; 7 nucleotides line up with TRBD1. V lost 0 bases, J lost 7 bases, and 9 bases stayed unmatched. CDR3 length: 15 amino acids. Germline V gene lookup returns CDR1 SGHRS and CDR2 YFSETQ.

The chain is built from TRBV4-3 and TRBJ2-3, with 14 bases matching TRBD2. The CDR3 has 16 residues. Unmatched junction bases numbered 2, after V lost 0 bases and J lost 6 bases. Germline CDR1 LGHNA, CDR2 YSLEER. In nucleotides, the CDR3 is TGCGCCAGCAGCCAAGAGGGACTAGCGGGGGAGGATACGCAGTATTTT. Translated: CASSQEGLAGEDTQYF.

The chain carries TRBV9 and TRBJ2-3, with 7 bases fitting TRBD2. Germline loops: CDR1 SGDLS, CDR2 YYNGEE. The V segment lost 3 bases and the J segment 2 bases; nucleotides outside the gene matches: 6. The length of the CDR3 is 15 residues. CDR3 in amino acids: CASSARLANTDTQYF. CDR3 nucleotides: TGTGCCAGCAGCGCCAGACTAGCAAACACAGATACGCAGTATTTT.

This CDR3 is CASSTNMNTEAFF. In nucleotides, the CDR3 is TGTGCCAGCAGCACAAATATGAACACTGAAGCTTTCTTT. The rearrangement uses TRBV2 and TRBJ1-1; D not resolved. The V end was cut by 6 bases, the J end by 0 bases, with 8 bases between. The CDR3 is made up of 13 amino acids. Germline-derived CDR1 and CDR2 are SNHLY and FYNNEI.

CDR3 coding DNA: TGTGCCAGCAGCTGGACTAGCGGGGGGCCGAATACGCAGTATTTT. Protein product: CASSWTSGGPNTQYF. The chain links TRBV9 to TRBJ2-3; TRBD2 agrees at 14 bases. Trimming removed 4 bases from V and 7 bases from J; junction bases left unmatched: 5. CDR3 length equals 15 residues. Germline loops: CDR1 SGDLS, CDR2 YYNGEE.